This T cell receptor (beta chain) was profiled in a study of neoadjuvant nivolumab and ipilimumab in lung cancer. Study-wide background: The combination arm added day-1 ipilimumab 1 mg/kg to nivolumab 3 mg/kg on days 1, 15, 29.

A note on this clone: Its specificity is not known.

Findings and limits, study-wide: Pathologic regression was not significantly tied to TCR clonality. Pretherapy blood TCR richness correlated positively with resected tumor richness. A small number of samples were TCR sequenced.

The CDR3 covers 14 residues. Germline CDR1 is SGHNT and CDR2 is YENEEA. V gave up 6 bases and J gave up 10 bases; unmatched junction bases: 9. Clones were read by immunoSEQ multiplex PCR, and TCRdb kept only the in-frame ones, dropping some. The table has approximately 30,000 clones, around 86% seen once. Specimen: tumor tissue, collected after neoadjuvant nivolumab, alone or with ipilimumab, at or shortly before surgery. This clonotype was obtained from an adult with non-small cell lung cancer. The gene calls are TRBV11-3 and TRBJ2-1; 10 bases agree with TRBD2. The CDR3 region has the DNA TGTGCCAGCAGTATCGGACTAGCGGCCCCAGAGCAGTTCTTC. Protein product: CASSIGLAAPEQFF.